This entry lists 4 T cell receptor beta chains sequenced from one sample in a study of neurological immune-mediated disorders. In TCRdb, the 5' RACE reads were re-called with MiXCR into one record per CDR3 protein. Of tens of thousands of distinct CDR3 sequences listed, roughly 12% are singletons. Sequenced sample: PBMCs. These receptors were collected from a female donor in good health.

This clonotype has at least ten counts. The chain has TRBV5-1 and TRBJ2-1; a possible D gene is TRBD1 (7 bases). The germline V gene has CDR1 SGHRS and CDR2 YFSETQ. The CDR3 contains 15 residues. V lost 2 bases to trimming and J lost 7 bases, with 16 bases between them. The CDR3 nucleotides read TGCGCCAGCAGCTTCGCGGGACAGCCGCAAAATGAGCAGTTCTTC. Translating gives CASSFAGQPQNEQFF. The complete variable domain, with remaining parts taken from reference TRBV5-1 and TRBJ2-1, reads KAGVTQTPRYLIKTRGQQVTLSCSPISGHRSVSWYQQTPGQGLQFLFEYFSETQRNKGNFPGRFSGRQFSNSRSEMNVSTLELGDSALYLCASSFAGQPQNEQFFGPGTRLTVL.

This clonotype was detected many times. DNA of the CDR3: TGCAGTATACCCAGGGGAGGTTTGGGTGAAAAACTGTTTTTT. Residues: CSIPRGGLGEKLFF. The V gene is TRBV20-1, the J gene TRBJ1-4, with D tentatively TRBD1 (6 bases). This CDR3 is built from 14 residues. CDR1 and CDR2 (germline): DFQATT, SNEGSKA (reference sequence). Deletions cut 8 bases from V and 7 bases from J, with 20 bases between.

This clonotype was counted many times. This sequence joins TRBV3-1 and TRBJ2-7; possibly TRBD1 or TRBD2 for D (5 bases each). The CDR3 runs to 12 residues. From germline, CDR1 is LGHDT and CDR2 YNNKEL (reference sequence). Trimming removed 2 bases from V and 6 bases from J, with 8 bases in between. CDR3 residues: CASSQSGTEQYF. As DNA, the CDR3 is TGTGCCAGCAGCCAATCCGGGACCGAGCAGTACTTC.

This clonotype was observed at least ten times. V gene TRBV6-1 combines with J gene TRBJ1-1; TRBD1 aligns across 7 bases. This CDR3 is built from 17 residues. Germline V gene data show CDR1 as MNHNS and CDR2 as SASEGT. V shed 5 bases and J 0 bases; nucleotides not matched to a gene: 12. The CDR3 loop is CASSYLFGGQMNTEAFF. CDR3 coding DNA: TGTGCCAGCAGTTATCTATTCGGGGGACAGATGAACACTGAAGCTTTCTTT.